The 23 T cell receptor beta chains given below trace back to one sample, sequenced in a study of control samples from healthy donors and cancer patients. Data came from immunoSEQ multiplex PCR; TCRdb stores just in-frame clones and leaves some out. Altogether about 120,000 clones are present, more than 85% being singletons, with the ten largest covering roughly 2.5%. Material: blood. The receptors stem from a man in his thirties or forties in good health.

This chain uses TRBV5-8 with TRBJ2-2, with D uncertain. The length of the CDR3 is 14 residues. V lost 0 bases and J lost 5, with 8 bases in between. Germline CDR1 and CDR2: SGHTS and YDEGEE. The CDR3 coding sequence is TGTGCCAGCAGCTTGGGACCCATTACCGGGGAGCTGTTTTTT. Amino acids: CASSLGPITGELFF. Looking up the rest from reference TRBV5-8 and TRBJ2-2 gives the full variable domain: EAGVTQSPTHLIKTRGQQATLRCSPISGHTSVYWYQQALGLGLQFLLWYDEGEERNRGNFPPRFSGRQFPNYSSELNVNALELEDSALYLCASSLGPITGELFFGEGSRLTVL.

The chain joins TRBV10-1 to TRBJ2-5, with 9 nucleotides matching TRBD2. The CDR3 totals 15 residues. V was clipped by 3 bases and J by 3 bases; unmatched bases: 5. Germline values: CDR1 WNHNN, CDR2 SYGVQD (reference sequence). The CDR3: CASSDSAGGKETQYF. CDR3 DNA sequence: TGCGCCAGCAGTGACTCAGCGGGGGGAAAAGAGACCCAGTACTTC.

CDR3 nucleotides: TGTGCCAGCAGCCAAGAGACAGGGCTGAACTATGGCTACACCTTC. It encodes CASSQETGLNYGYTF. The chain links TRBV3-1 (or the pseudogene TRBV3-2) to TRBJ1-2, with 7 nucleotides matching TRBD1. Germline V gene sequence: CDR1 LGHDT, CDR2 YNNKEL (reference sequence). The CDR3 loop spans 15 amino acids. Unmatched junction bases numbered 3, after V lost 0 bases and J lost 2 bases.

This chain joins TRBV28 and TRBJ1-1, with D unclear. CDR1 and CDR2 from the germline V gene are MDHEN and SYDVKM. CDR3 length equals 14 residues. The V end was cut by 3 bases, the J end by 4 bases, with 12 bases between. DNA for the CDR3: TGTGCCAGCAGTTTGGGGTCCTGGGGCACTGAAGCTTTCTTT. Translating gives CASSLGSWGTEAFF.

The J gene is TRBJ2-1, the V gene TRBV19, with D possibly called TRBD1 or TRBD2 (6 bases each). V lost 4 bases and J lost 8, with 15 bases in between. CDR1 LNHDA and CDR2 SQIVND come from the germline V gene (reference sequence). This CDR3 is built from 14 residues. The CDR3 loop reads CASSKLLRGHEQFF. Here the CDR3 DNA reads TGTGCCAGTAGTAAGCTTCTCCGGGGGCATGAGCAGTTCTTC.

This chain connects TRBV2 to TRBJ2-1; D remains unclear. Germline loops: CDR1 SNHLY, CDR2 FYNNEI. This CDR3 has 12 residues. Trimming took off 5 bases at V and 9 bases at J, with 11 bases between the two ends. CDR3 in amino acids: CASSLGWGEQFF. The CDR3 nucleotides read TGTGCCAGCAGTTTAGGTTGGGGTGAGCAGTTCTTC.

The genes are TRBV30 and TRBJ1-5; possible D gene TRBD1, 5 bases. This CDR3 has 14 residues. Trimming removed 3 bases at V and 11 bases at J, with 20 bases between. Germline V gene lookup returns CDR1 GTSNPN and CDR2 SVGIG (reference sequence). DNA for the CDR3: TGTGCCTGGAGGCCCGGGAGGGATTGGGGGGCCCAGCATTTT. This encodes CAWRPGRDWGAQHF.

The chain's CDR3 is CASSLSLEFYGYTF. In DNA form, the CDR3 reads TGTGCCAGCAGCTTATCACTAGAATTCTATGGCTACACCTTC. The chain recombines TRBV7-8 with TRBJ1-2, with no clear D. The V end lost 2 bases, the J end lost 4 bases, and 11 bases lay between the germline ends. The length of the CDR3 is 14 residues. Germline lookup yields CDR1 SGHVS and CDR2 FQNEAQ.

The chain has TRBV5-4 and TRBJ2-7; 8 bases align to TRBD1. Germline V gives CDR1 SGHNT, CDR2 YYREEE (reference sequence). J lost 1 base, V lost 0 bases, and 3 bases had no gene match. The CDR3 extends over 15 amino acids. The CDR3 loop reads CASSLGTGSSYEQYF. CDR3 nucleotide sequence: TGTGCCAGCAGCTTGGGGACAGGGTCATCCTACGAGCAGTACTTC.

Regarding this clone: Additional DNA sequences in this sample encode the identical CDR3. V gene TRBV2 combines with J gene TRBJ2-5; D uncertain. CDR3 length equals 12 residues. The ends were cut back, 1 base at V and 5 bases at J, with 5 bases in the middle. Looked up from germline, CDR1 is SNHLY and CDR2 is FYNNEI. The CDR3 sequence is CASSEGGETQYF. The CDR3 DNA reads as TGTGCCAGCAGTGAAGGGGGTGAGACCCAGTACTTC.

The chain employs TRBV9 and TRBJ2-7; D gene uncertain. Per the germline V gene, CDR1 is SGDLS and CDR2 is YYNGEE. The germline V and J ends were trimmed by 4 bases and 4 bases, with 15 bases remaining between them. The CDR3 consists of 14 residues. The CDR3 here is CASSSHEFGYEQYF. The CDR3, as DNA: TGTGCCAGCAGCTCACACGAATTTGGGTACGAGCAGTACTTC.

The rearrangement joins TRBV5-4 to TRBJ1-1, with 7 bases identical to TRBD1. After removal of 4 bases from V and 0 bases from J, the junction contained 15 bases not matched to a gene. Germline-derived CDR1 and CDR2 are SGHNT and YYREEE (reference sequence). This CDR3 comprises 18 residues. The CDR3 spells CASSPPLQGRTLNTEAFF. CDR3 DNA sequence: TGTGCCAGCAGCCCACCGCTACAGGGGCGAACCTTGAACACTGAAGCTTTCTTT.

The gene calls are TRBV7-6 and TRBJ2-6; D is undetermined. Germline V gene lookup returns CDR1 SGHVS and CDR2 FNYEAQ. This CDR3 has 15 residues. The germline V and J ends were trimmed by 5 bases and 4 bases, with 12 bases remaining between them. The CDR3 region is CASSPERSGANVLTF. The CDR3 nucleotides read TGTGCCAGCAGCCCAGAAAGGTCGGGGGCCAACGTCCTGACTTTC. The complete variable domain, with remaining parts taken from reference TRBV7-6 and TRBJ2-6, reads GAGVSQSPRYKVTKRGQDVALRCDPISGHVSLYWYRQALGQGPEFLTYFNYEAQQDKSGLPNDRFSAERPEGSISTLTIQRTEQRDSAMYRCASSPERSGANVLTFGAGSRLTVL.

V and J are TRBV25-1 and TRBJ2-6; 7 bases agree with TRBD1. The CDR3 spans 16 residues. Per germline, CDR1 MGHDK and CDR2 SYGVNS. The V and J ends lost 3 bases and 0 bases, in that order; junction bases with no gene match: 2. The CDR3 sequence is CASSDTGASGANVLTF. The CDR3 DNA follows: TGTGCCAGCAGTGATACAGGGGCCTCTGGGGCCAACGTCCTGACTTTC.

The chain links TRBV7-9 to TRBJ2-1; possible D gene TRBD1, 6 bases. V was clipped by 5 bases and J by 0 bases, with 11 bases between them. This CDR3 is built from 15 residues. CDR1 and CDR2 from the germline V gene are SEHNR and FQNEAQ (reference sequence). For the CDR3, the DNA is TGTGCCAGCAGCCCCTCGGACAGCTCCTACAATGAGCAGTTCTTC. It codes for CASSPSDSSYNEQFF.

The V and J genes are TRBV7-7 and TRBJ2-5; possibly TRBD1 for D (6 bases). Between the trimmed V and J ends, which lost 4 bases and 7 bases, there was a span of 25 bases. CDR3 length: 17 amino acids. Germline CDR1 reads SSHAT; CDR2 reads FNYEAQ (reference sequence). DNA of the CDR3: TGTGCCAGCAGCTCCAGCAGGGGCCCGGGTCCGAAGGGGACCCAGTACTTC. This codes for CASSSSRGPGPKGTQYF.

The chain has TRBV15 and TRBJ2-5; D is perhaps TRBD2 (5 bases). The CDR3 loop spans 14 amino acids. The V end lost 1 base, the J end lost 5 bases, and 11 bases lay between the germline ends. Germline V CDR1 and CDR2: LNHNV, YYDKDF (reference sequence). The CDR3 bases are TGTGCCACCAGCAGAGTATCCGGAGGCGAGACCCAGTACTTC. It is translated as CATSRVSGGETQYF.

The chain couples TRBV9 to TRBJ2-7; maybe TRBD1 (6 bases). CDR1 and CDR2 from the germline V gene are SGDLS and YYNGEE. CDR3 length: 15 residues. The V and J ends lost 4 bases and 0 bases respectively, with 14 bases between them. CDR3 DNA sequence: TGTGCCAGCAGCCCTAGAGGACAGCACTCCTACGAGCAGTACTTC. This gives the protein CASSPRGQHSYEQYF.

CDR3 sequence (DNA): TGTGCCAGCAGCTACACCGCGGGGGGGGCTGGGGCCAACGTCCTGACTTTC. Translating it yields CASSYTAGGAGANVLTF. The V and J genes are TRBV9 and TRBJ2-6, with 9 bases identical to TRBD2. Per the germline V gene, CDR1 is SGDLS and CDR2 is YYNGEE. Trimming removed 4 bases from V and 2 bases from J; junction bases left unmatched: 7. The CDR3 is 17 amino acids.

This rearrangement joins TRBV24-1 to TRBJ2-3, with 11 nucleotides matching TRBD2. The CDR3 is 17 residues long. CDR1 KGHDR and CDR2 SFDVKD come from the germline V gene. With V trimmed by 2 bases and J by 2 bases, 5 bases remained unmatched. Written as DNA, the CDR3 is TGTGCCACCAGTGATTCCGGGACTAGCGGCTCCACAGATACGCAGTATTTT. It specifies CATSDSGTSGSTDTQYF.

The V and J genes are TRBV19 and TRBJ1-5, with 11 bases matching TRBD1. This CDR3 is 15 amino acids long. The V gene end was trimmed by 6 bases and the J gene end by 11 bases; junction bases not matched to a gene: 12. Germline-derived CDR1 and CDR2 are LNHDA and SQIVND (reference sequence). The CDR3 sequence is CASSPGTGGPWAQHF. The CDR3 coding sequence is TGTGCCAGTAGCCCCGGGACAGGGGGGCCCTGGGCCCAGCATTTT.

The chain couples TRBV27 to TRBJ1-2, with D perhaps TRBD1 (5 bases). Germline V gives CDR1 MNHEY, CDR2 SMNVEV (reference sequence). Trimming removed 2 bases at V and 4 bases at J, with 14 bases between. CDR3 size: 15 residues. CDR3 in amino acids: CASSLERGGSYGYTF. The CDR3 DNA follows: TGTGCCAGCAGTTTAGAGAGGGGAGGAAGCTATGGCTACACCTTC.

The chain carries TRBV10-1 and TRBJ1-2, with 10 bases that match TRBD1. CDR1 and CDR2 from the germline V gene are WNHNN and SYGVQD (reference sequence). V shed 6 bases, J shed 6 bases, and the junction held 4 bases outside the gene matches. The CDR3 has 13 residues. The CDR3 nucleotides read TGCGCCAGCAGCCCGGACAGGGGGGATGGCTACACCTTC. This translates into CASSPDRGDGYTF.